These 7 T cell receptor beta chains were sequenced from one sample in a study of shared clonotypes between healthy human individuals. Selected positively for CCR7 and CD45RO-negative, naive CD8 cells excluded terminally differentiated effector memory CD45RA+ cells. The method was immunoSEQ multiplex PCR; TCRdb's version includes in-frame clones alone and lacks a portion of them. The sample yields around 700,000 clones, just over 90% seen once. The sample was naive CD8+ T cells sorted from blood. The origin of the receptors is a man aged 25-40 years in good health.

The rearrangement joins TRBV6-1 to TRBJ1-2; TRBD1 might be the D (5 bases). The ends were cut back, 3 bases at V and 4 bases at J, with 18 bases in the middle. The CDR3 consists of 16 residues. Germline values: CDR1 MNHNS, CDR2 SASEGT. The CDR3 DNA follows: TGTGCCAGCAGTGACTTGACAGAGATCTTCTTCTATGGCTACACCTTC. Its protein is CASSDLTEIFFYGYTF.

A single count supports this clone. V usage is TRBV13 and J usage is TRBJ1-3; the D is unclear. V was shortened by 5 bases and J by 0 bases, with 17 bases between the two germline ends. This CDR3 is 17 amino acids long. CDR1 is PRHDT, CDR2 FYEKMQ, per germline (reference sequence). DNA for the CDR3: TGTGCCAGCAGCGCCTCCCTCAAGGGCGGCTCTGGAAACACCATATATTTT. It is translated as CASSASLKGGSGNTIYF.

The chain employs TRBV10-3 and TRBJ2-1, with a possible D match to TRBD2 (6 bases). Between the trimmed V and J ends, which lost 0 bases and 9 bases, there was a span of 18 bases. Germline V CDR1 and CDR2: ENHRY, SYGVKD. The CDR3 has 16 residues. In DNA form, the CDR3 reads TGTGCCATCAGTGAGTCGTTGGGTAGCGGCAAAAGTGAGCAGTTCTTC. This codes for CAISESLGSGKSEQFF.

The V and J genes are TRBV4-2 and TRBJ1-1; no clear D. The CDR3 sequence is 12 residues long. Germline V gene data show CDR1 as LGHNA and CDR2 as YNFKEQ. Trimming pared 4 bases from V and 1 base from J, leaving 4 bases between. The CDR3 loop is CASSLENTEAFF. In DNA form, the CDR3 reads TGTGCCAGCAGCCTAGAGAACACTGAAGCTTTCTTT.

This clone appeared a few times. The chain uses TRBV6-5 and TRBJ1-2; a possible D gene is TRBD1 (6 bases). The CDR3 is 13 amino acids. The V end lost 5 bases, the J end lost 10 bases, and 17 bases lay between the germline ends. Germline V CDR1 and CDR2: MNHEY, SVGAGI. As DNA, the CDR3 is TGTGCCAGCAGTCACGGACAGATAATCGACTACACCTTC. It encodes CASSHGQIIDYTF.

The V call is TRBV28, the J call TRBJ2-3, with D unclear. Trimming took off 3 bases at V and 2 bases at J, with 9 bases between the two ends. CDR1 is MDHEN and CDR2 is SYDVKM in the germline V gene. The CDR3 has 14 amino acids. DNA for the CDR3: TGTGCCAGCAGTTTGTTAGGGTACACAGATACGCAGTATTTT. Its translation is CASSLLGYTDTQYF.

The chain carries TRBV28 and TRBJ2-7; D perhaps matches TRBD1 (5 bases). Germline V lookup: CDR1 MDHEN, CDR2 SYDVKM. The CDR3 consists of 13 residues. Trimming took off 6 bases at V and 6 bases at J, with 15 bases between the two ends. In DNA form, the CDR3 reads TGTGCCAGCAGGTACAAGTATAGGGGCGAGCAGTACTTC. This codes for CASRYKYRGEQYF.